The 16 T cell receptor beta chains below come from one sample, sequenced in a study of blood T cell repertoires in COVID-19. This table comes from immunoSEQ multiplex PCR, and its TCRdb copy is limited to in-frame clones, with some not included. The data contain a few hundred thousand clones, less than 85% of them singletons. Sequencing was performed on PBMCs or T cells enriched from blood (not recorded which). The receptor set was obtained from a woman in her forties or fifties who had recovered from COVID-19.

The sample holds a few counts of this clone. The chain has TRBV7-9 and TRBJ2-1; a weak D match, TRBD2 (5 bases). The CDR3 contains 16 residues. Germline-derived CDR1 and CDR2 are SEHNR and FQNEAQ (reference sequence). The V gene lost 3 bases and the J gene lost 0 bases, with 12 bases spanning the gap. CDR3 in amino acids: CASSFRVGSSYNEQFF. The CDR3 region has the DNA TGTGCCAGCAGCTTTAGGGTAGGGAGCTCCTACAATGAGCAGTTCTTC.

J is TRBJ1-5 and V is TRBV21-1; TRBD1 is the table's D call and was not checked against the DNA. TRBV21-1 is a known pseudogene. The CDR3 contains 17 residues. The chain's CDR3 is CASSQTSDRLGNQPQHF. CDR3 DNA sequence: TGTGCCAGCAGCCAAACGTCTGACAGGCTGGGCAATCAGCCCCAGCATTTT.

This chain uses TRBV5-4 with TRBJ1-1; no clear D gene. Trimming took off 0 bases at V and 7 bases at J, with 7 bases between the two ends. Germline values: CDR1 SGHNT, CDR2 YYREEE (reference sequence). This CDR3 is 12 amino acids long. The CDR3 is CASSLDAGEAFF. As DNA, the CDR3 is TGTGCCAGCAGCTTGGACGCCGGTGAAGCTTTCTTT.

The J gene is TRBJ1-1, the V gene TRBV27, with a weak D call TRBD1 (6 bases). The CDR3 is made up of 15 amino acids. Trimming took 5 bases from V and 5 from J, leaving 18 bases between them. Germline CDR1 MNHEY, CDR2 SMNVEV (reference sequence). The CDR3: CASSSMTGAVTEAFF. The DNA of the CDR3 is TGTGCCAGCAGTAGTATGACAGGAGCGGTAACTGAAGCTTTCTTT.

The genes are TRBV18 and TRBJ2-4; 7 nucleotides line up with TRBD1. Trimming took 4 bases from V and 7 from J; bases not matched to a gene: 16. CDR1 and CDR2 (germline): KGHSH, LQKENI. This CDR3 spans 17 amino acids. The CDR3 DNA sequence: TGTGCCAGCTCACTAGACAGGGTCCTAGTCCCGCGGAACATTCAGTACTTC. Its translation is CASSLDRVLVPRNIQYF. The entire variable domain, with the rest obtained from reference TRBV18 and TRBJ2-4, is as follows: NAGVMQNPRHLVRRRGQEARLRCSPMKGHSHVYWYRQLPEEGLKFMVYLQKENIIDESGMPKERFSAEFPKEGPSILRIQQVVRGDSAAYFCASSLDRVLVPRNIQYFGAGTRLSVL.

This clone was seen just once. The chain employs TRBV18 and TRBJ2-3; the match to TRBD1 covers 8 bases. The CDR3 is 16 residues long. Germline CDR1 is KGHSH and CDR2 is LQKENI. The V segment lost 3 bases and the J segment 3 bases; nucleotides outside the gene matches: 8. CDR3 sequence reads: CASSPAGGGSTDTQYF. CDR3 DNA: TGTGCCAGCTCACCCGCAGGGGGCGGGTCGACAGATACGCAGTATTTT.

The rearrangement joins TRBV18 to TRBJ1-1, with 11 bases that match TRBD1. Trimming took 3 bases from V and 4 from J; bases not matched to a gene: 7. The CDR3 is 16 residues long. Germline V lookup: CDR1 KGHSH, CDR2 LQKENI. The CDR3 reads CASSPATGTGGTEAFF. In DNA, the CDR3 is TGTGCCAGCTCACCGGCTACCGGGACAGGGGGCACTGAAGCTTTCTTT. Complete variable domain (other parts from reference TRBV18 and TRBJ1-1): NAGVMQNPRHLVRRRGQEARLRCSPMKGHSHVYWYRQLPEEGLKFMVYLQKENIIDESGMPKERFSAEFPKEGPSILRIQQVVRGDSAAYFCASSPATGTGGTEAFFGQGTRLTVV.

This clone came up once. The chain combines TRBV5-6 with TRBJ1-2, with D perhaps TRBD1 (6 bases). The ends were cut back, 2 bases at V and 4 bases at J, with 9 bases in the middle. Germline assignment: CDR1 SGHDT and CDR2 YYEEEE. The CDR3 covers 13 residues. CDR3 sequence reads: CASSLQGPYGYTF. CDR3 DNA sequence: TGTGCCAGCAGCTTACAGGGACCCTATGGCTACACCTTC.

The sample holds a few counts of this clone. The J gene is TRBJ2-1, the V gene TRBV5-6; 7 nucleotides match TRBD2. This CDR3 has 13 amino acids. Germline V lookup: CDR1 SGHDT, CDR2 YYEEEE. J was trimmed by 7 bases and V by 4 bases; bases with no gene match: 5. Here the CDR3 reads CASSGGSANEQFF. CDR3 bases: TGTGCCAGCAGCGGCGGGAGTGCGAATGAGCAGTTCTTC.

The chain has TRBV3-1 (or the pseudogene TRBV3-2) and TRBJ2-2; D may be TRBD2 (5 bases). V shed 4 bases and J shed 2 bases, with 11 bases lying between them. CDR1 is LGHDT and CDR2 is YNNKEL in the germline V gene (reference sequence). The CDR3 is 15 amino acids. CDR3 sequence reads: CASSPGTHNTGELFF. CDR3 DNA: TGTGCCAGCAGCCCGGGAACTCATAACACCGGGGAGCTGTTTTTT.

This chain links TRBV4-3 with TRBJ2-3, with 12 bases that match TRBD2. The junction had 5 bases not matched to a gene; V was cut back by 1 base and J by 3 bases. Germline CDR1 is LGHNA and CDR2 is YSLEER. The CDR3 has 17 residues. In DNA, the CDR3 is TGCGCCAGCAGCCAAGCGACTAGCGGGAGTTCGACAGATACGCAGTATTTT. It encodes CASSQATSGSSTDTQYF.

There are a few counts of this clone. CDR3 DNA: TGTGCCAGCAGCGTACTAGGACAGAGTAATGAAAAACTGTTTTTT. It translates to CASSVLGQSNEKLFF. The chain employs TRBV9 and TRBJ1-4; TRBD1 might be the D (6 bases). Trimming removed 1 base at V and 4 bases at J, with 11 bases between. The CDR3 runs to 15 residues. Per germline, CDR1 SGDLS and CDR2 YYNGEE.

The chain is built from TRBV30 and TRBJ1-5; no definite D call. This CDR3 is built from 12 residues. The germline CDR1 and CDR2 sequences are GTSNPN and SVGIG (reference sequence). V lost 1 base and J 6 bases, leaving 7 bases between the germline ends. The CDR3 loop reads CAWSGGSQPQHF. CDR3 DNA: TGTGCCTGGAGTGGTGGGAGTCAGCCCCAGCATTTT.

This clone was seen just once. This chain's CDR3 is CASSVYESSAQYF. CDR3 DNA: TGTGCCAGCAGCGTTTACGAGAGCTCGGCCCAGTACTTC. The chain carries TRBV9 and TRBJ2-5, with D unresolved. This CDR3 region has 13 residues. Germline CDR1 SGDLS, CDR2 YYNGEE. Trimming took off 2 bases at V and 9 bases at J, with 14 bases between the two ends. Full variable domain (outside the CDR3, taken from reference TRBV9 and TRBJ2-5): DSGVTQTPKHLITATGQRVTLRCSPRSGDLSVYWYQQSLDQGLQFLIQYYNGEERAKGNILERFSAQQFPDLHSELNLSSLELGDSALYFCASSVYESSAQYFGPGTRLLVL.

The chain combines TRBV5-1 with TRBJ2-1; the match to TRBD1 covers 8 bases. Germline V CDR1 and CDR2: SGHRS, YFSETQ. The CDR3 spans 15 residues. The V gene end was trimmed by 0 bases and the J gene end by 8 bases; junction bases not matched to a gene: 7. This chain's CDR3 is CASSLETGVIDEQFF. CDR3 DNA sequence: TGCGCCAGCAGCTTGGAGACAGGGGTTATCGATGAGCAGTTCTTC.

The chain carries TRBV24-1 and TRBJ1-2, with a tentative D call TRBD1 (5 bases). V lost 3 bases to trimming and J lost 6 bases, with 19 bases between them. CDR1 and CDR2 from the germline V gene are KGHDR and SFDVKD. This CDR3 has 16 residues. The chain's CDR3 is CATSDGPGHDVNGYTF. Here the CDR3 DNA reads TGTGCCACCAGTGATGGACCCGGACACGATGTTAATGGCTACACCTTC.